These T cell receptor beta chains were read from a single sample in a study of cytomegalovirus exposure and HLA in healthy donors. Produced via immunoSEQ multiplex PCR; TCRdb's table is partial and in-frame only. Its table records just under 90,000 clones. Input material: PBMCs. Receptors were obtained from a girl aged 5-17 years in good health and CMV-seropositive. Both conserved end residues are part of each CDR3. Fields, in order: D gene, V gene, J gene, CDR3 DNA, CDR3 protein. D genes are given only for firm matches.

D: .
V: TRBV6-5
J: TRBJ2-7
DNA: TGTGCCAGCAGTTACTCGACAGACTCCTACGAGCAGTACTTC
CDR3: CASSYSTDSYEQYF

D: TRBD1
V: TRBV5-5
J: TRBJ2-2
DNA: TGTGCCAGCAGCTCCCACAGGGGCAACACCGGGGAGCTGTTTTTT
CDR3: CASSSHRGNTGELFF

D: TRBD1
V: TRBV6-5
J: TRBJ2-7
DNA: TGTGCCAGCAGCCAGGGGACAGGTAGACCCTACGAGCAGTACTTC
CDR3: CASSQGTGRPYEQYF

D: .
V: TRBV15
J: TRBJ2-5
DNA: TGTGCCACCAGCAGACGTGCTAGCAGGGGACAAGAGACCCAGTACTTC
CDR3: CATSRRASRGQETQYF

D: .
V: TRBV5-1
J: TRBJ2-5
DNA: TGCGCCAGCAGCTTGGCGGGACAAGGAGAGACCCAGTACTTC
CDR3: CASSLAGQGETQYF

D: .
V: TRBV7-9
J: TRBJ2-7
DNA: TGTGCCAGCAGCTTCGGCGGTAAGAACGCCTACGAGCAGTACTTC
CDR3: CASSFGGKNAYEQYF

D: .
V: TRBV6-5
J: TRBJ1-1
DNA: TGTGCCAGCACAGGGCTCATGAACACTGAAGCTTTCTTT
CDR3: CASTGLMNTEAFF

D: .
V: TRBV7-9
J: TRBJ1-1
DNA: TGTGCCAGCAGCCAAATAGCATCTACTGAAGCTTTCTTT
CDR3: CASSQIASTEAFF

D: TRBD2
V: TRBV19
J: TRBJ2-7
DNA: TGTGCCAGTAGTATAAGCGGGGGCCCTATGAATGAGCAGTACTTC
CDR3: CASSISGGPMNEQYF

D: TRBD2
V: TRBV9
J: TRBJ2-3
DNA: TGTGCCAGCAGCGATCCTGCGGGGGGGCTTGGAGATACGCAGTATTTT
CDR3: CASSDPAGGLGDTQYF

D: .
V: TRBV7-6
J: TRBJ1-4
DNA: TGTGCCAGCAGCAACCGACAGGATTCTACAACTAATGAAAAACTGTTTTTT
CDR3: CASSNRQDSTTNEKLFF

D: .
V: TRBV28
J: TRBJ1-2
DNA: TGTGCCAGCAGTTTGGGTTCCGGGACTGCCTCTTATGGCTACACCTTC
CDR3: CASSLGSGTASYGYTF

D: TRBD2
V: TRBV14
J: TRBJ2-1
DNA: TGTGCCAGCAGCCAAGAGTGGACTAGCGGGGGGGGTTACAATGAGCAGTTCTTC
CDR3: CASSQEWTSGGGYNEQFF

D: .
V: TRBV9
J: TRBJ2-2
DNA: TGTGCCAGCAGCGTAGGGGGCAGGGAAGTTTCGTTTATCGGGGAGCTGTTTTTT
CDR3: CASSVGGREVSFIGELFF

D: .
V: TRBV7-9
J: TRBJ1-2
DNA: TGTGCCGGGGGGGGGCAGACATCTAACTATGGCTACACCTTC
CDR3: CAGGGQTSNYGYTF

D: .
V: TRBV7-2
J: TRBJ2-3
DNA: TGTGCCAGCAGCCTCAGGGTTTTCACAGATACGCAGTATTTT
CDR3: CASSLRVFTDTQYF

D: .
V: TRBV14
J: TRBJ2-3
DNA: TGTGCCAGCAGCCAAGTAGGCGGGGCCGGCACAGATACGCAGTATTTT
CDR3: CASSQVGGAGTDTQYF

D: TRBD1
V: TRBV9
J: TRBJ2-1
DNA: TGTGCCGTAATTGGGACAGGTGGCTCCTACAATGAGCAGTTCTTC
CDR3: CAVIGTGGSYNEQFF

D: TRBD2
V: TRBV9
J: TRBJ2-3
DNA: TGTGCCAGCAGCGTCAATAGCGGGACCACAGATACGCAGTATTTT
CDR3: CASSVNSGTTDTQYF

D: .
V: TRBV7-9
J: TRBJ2-6
DNA: TGTGCCAGCAGCTTAGGTTCCGGGGCTGGGGCCAACGTCCTGACTTTC
CDR3: CASSLGSGAGANVLTF

D: TRBD2
V: TRBV15
J: TRBJ2-1
DNA: TGTGCCACCAGTGGAGGACTAGCGGGTAAAGATGAGCAGTTCTTC
CDR3: CATSGGLAGKDEQFF

D: TRBD2
V: TRBV5-1
J: TRBJ2-5
DNA: TGCGCCAGCAGCTTGGCGGGGGGGCAGGAAGAGACCCAGTACTTC
CDR3: CASSLAGGQEETQYF

D: .
V: TRBV2
J: TRBJ1-1
DNA: TGTGCCAGCAATAGGGCCGACAGGAGCACTGAAGCTTTCTTT
CDR3: CASNRADRSTEAFF

D: .
V: TRBV10-3
J: TRBJ2-2
DNA: TGTGCCATCAGGACACAGGGTGGGACCGGGGAGCTGTTTTTT
CDR3: CAIRTQGGTGELFF

D: .
V: TRBV6-1
J: TRBJ2-1
DNA: TGTGCCAGCGGTGCCCGGGGAGGGGGGGGTAGTAACCACAATGAGCAGTTCTTC
CDR3: CASGARGGGGSNHNEQFF

D: TRBD1
V: TRBV25-1
J: TRBJ1-1
DNA: TGTGCCAGTGGAACAGGGGAACGCAATGAAGCTTTCTTT
CDR3: CASGTGERNEAFF

D: .
V: TRBV7-2
J: TRBJ2-5
DNA: TGTGCCAGCAGCTTAGGCGGCAGGACCCAGTACTTC
CDR3: CASSLGGRTQYF

D: TRBD2
V: TRBV7-2
J: TRBJ2-5
DNA: TGTGCCAGCAGCTTCCCGGGGGGGGCGGAGACCCAGTACTTC
CDR3: CASSFPGGAETQYF

D: .
V: TRBV9
J: TRBJ2-2
DNA: TGTGCCAGCAGCGTCAAACAGAGCACCGGGGAGCTGTTTTTT
CDR3: CASSVKQSTGELFF

D: .
V: TRBV13
J: TRBJ1-3
DNA: TGTGCCAGCACTGCCAGGGGTTTCCGAAACACCATATATTTT
CDR3: CASTARGFRNTIYF

D: .
V: TRBV6-1
J: TRBJ1-2
DNA: TGTGCCAGCAGTTCCGGACAGCAGCCTAACTATGGCTACACCTTC
CDR3: CASSSGQQPNYGYTF